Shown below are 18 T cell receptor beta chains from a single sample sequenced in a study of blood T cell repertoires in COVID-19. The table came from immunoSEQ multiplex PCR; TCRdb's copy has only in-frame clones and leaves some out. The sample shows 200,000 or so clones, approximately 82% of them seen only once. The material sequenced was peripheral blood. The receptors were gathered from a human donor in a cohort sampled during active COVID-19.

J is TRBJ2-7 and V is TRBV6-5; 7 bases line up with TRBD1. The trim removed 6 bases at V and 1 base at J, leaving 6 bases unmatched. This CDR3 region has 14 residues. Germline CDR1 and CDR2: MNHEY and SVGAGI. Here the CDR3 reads CASSHRGSSYEQYF. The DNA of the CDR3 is TGTGCCAGCAGCCACAGGGGAAGTTCCTACGAGCAGTACTTC.

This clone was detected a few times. CDR3 region: CASSRYHEQFF. CDR3 DNA: TGTGCCAGCAGCCGCTATCATGAGCAGTTCTTC. The V gene is TRBV6-2 or TRBV6-3, the J gene TRBJ2-1; unclear D gene. Germline CDR1 and CDR2: MNHEY and SVGEGT. This CDR3 is 11 amino acids long. Trimming stripped 6 bases from V and 8 bases from J, with 8 bases between.

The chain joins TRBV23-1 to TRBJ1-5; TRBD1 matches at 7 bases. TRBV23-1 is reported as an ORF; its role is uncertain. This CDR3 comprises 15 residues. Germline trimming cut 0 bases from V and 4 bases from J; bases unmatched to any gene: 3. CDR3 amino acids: CASSQSTTGNQPQHF. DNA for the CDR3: TGCGCCAGCAGTCAATCGACGACAGGGAATCAGCCCCAGCATTTT.

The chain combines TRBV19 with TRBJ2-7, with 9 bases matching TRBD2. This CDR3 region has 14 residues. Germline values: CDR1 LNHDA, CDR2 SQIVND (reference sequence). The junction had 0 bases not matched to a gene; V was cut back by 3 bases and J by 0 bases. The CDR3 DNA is TGTGCCAGTAGTATGACTAGCGGCTCCTACGAGCAGTACTTC. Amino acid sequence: CASSMTSGSYEQYF.

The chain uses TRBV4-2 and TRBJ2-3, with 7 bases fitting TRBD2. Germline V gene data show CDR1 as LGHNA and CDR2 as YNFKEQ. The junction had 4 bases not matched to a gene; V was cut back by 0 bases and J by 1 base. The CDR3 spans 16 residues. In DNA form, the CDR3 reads TGTGCCAGCAGCCAAGATCTTAGCGGGCGCACAGATACGCAGTATTTT. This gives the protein CASSQDLSGRTDTQYF.

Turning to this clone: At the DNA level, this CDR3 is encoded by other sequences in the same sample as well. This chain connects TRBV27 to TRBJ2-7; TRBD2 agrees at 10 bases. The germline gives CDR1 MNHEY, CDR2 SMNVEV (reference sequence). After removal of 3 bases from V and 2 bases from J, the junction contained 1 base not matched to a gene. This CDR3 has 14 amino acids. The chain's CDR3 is CASSFSGGPYEQYF. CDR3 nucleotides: TGTGCCAGCAGTTTTAGCGGGGGGCCCTACGAGCAGTACTTC.

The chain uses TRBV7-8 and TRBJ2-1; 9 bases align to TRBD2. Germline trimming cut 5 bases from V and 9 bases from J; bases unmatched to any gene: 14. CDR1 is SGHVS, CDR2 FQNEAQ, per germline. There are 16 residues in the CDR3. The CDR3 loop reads CASSPQPGLAIGEQFF. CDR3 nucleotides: TGTGCCAGCAGCCCACAGCCTGGACTAGCGATTGGTGAGCAGTTCTTC.

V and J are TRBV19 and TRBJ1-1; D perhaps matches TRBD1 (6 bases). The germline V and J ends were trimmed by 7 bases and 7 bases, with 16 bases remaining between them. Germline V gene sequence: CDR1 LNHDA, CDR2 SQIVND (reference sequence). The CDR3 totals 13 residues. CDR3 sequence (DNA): TGTGCCAGTATGGTCAGGGGCGCGATTGAAGCTTTCTTT. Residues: CASMVRGAIEAFF. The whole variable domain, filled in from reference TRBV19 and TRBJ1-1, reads DGGITQSPKYLFRKEGQNVTLSCEQNLNHDAMYWYRQDPGQGLRLIYYSQIVNDFQKGDIAEGYSVSREKKESFPLTVTSAQKNPTAFYLCASMVRGAIEAFFGQGTRLTVV.

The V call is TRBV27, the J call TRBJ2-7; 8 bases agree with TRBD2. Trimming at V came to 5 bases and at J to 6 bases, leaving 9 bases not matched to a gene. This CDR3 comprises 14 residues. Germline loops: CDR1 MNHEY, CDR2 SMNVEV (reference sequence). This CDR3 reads CASSTLAESAEQYF. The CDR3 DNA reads TGTGCCAGCAGTACACTAGCGGAAAGCGCCGAGCAGTACTTC.

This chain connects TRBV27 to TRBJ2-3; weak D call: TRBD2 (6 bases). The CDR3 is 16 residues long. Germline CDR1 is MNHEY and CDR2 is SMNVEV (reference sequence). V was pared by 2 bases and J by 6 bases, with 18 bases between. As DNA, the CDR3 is TGTGCCAGCAGTTTAACATCGGGAGTTGGGGGGGATACGCAGTATTTT. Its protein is CASSLTSGVGGDTQYF.

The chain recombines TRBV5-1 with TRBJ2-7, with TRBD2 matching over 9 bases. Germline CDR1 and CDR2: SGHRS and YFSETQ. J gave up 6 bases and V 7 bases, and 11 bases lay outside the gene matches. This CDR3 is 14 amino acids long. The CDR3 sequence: CASWGAGGPGEQYF. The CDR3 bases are TGCGCCAGCTGGGGCGCGGGAGGGCCGGGCGAGCAGTACTTC.

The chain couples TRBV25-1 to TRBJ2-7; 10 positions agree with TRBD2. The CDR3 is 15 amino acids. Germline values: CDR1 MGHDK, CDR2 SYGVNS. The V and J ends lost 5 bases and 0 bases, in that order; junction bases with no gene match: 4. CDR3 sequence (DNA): TGTGCCAGCAGTAGGACTAGCGGTTTCTCCTACGAGCAGTACTTC. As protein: CASSRTSGFSYEQYF.

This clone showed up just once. The CDR3 sequence: CASRTGSGNTIYF. CDR3 in DNA: TGTGCCAGCAGAACAGGGTCTGGAAACACCATATATTTT. The J gene is TRBJ1-3, the V gene TRBV28, with D maybe TRBD1 (6 bases). CDR3 size: 13 residues. Germline loops: CDR1 MDHEN, CDR2 SYDVKM. V was pared by 6 bases and J by 1 base, with 7 bases between.

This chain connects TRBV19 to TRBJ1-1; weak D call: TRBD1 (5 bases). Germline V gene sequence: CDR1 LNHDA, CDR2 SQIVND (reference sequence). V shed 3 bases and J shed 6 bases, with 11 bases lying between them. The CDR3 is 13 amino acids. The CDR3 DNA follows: TGTGCCAGTAGTATCAGCCGGGGGGCTGAAGCTTTCTTT. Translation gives CASSISRGAEAFF.

Written as DNA, the CDR3 is TGTGCCAGCAGACTAGCGGGCGAGACCTACAATGAGCAGTTCTTC. Amino acid sequence: CASRLAGETYNEQFF. The gene calls are TRBV27 and TRBJ2-1, with 9 bases lining up with TRBD2. The CDR3 extends over 15 amino acids. V was pared by 6 bases and J by 2 bases, with 5 bases of the junction left unmatched. In germline, CDR1 is MNHEY, CDR2 SMNVEV (reference sequence).

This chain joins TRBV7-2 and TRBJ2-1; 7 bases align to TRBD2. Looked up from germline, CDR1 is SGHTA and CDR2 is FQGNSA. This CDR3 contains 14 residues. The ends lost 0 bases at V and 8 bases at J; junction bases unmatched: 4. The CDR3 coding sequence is TGTGCCAGCAGCTTAGCGGGAGGGTTGCATGAGCAGTTCTTC. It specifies CASSLAGGLHEQFF.

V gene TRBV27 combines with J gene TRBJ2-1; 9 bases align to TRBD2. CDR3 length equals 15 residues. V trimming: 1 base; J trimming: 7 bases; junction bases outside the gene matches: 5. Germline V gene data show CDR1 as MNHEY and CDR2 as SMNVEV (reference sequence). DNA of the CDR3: TGTGCCAGCAGTTTATTGGCGGGAGGGCTTAATGAGCAGTTCTTC. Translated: CASSLLAGGLNEQFF.

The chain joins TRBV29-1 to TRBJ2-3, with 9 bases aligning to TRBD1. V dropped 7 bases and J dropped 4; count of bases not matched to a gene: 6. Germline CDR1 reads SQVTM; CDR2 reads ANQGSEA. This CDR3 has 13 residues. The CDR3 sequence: CSAGQGDADTQYF. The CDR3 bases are TGCAGCGCGGGACAGGGTGATGCAGATACGCAGTATTTT.